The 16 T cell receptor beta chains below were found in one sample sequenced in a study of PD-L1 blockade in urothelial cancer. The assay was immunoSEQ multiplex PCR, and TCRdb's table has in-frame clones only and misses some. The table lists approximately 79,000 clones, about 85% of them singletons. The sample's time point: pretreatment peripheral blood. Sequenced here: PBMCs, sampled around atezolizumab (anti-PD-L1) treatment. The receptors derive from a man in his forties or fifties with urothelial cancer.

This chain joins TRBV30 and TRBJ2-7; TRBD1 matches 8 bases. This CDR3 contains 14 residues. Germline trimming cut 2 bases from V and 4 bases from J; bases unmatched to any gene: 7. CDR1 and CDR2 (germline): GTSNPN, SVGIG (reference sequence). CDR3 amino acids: CAWSSGTGGYEQYF. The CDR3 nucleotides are TGTGCCTGGAGTAGTGGGACAGGCGGGTACGAGCAGTACTTC.

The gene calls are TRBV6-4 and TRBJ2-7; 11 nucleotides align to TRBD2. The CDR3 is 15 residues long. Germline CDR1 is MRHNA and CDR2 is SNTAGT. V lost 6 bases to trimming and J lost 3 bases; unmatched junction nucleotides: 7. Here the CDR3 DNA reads TGTGCCAGCAGAGCAACTAGCGGGAGTATCTACGAGCAGTACTTC. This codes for CASRATSGSIYEQYF.

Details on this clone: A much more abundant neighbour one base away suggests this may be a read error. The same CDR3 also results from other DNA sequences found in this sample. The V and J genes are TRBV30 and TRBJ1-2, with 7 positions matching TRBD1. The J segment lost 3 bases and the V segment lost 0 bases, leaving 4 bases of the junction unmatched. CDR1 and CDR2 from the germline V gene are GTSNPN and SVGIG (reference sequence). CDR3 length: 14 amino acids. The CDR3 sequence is CAWSVRGPYYGYTF. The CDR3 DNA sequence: TGTGCCTGGAGTGTAAGGGGGCCTTACTATGGCTACACCTTC. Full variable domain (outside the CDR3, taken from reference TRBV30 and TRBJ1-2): SQTIHQWPATLVQPVGSPLSLECTVEGTSNPNLYWYRQAAGRGLQLLFYSVGIGQISSEVPQNLSASRPQDRQFILSSKKLLLSDSGFYLCAWSVRGPYYGYTFGSGTRLTVV.

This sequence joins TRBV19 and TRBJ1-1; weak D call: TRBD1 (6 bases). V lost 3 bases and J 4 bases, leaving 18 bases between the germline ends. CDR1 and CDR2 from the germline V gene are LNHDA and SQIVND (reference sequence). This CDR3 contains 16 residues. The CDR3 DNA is TGTGCCAGTAGTATCCCCACAGGGCCGGTGGGCACTGAAGCTTTCTTT. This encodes CASSIPTGPVGTEAFF. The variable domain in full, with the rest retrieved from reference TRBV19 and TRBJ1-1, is DGGITQSPKYLFRKEGQNVTLSCEQNLNHDAMYWYRQDPGQGLRLIYYSQIVNDFQKGDIAEGYSVSREKKESFPLTVTSAQKNPTAFYLCASSIPTGPVGTEAFFGQGTRLTVV.

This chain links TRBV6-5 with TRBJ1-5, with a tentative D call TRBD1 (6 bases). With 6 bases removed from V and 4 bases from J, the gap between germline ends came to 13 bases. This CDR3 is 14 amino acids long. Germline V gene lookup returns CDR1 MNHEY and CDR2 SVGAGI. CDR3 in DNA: TGTGCCAGCAGCTCCGGGACATATAATCAGCCCCAGCATTTT. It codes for CASSSGTYNQPQHF.

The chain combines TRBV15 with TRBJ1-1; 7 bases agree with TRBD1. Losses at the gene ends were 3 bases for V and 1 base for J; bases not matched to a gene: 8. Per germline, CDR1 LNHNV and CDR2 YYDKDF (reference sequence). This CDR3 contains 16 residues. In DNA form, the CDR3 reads TGTGCCACCAGCAGGGGGCGGGCAGGGGGGAACACTGAAGCTTTCTTT. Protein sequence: CATSRGRAGGNTEAFF.

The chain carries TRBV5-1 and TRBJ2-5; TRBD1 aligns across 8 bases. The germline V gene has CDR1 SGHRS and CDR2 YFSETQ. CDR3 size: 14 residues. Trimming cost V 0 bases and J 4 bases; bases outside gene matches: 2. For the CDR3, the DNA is TGCGCCAGCAGCTTGGCTACAGGGGGAGAGACCCAGTACTTC. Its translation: CASSLATGGETQYF.

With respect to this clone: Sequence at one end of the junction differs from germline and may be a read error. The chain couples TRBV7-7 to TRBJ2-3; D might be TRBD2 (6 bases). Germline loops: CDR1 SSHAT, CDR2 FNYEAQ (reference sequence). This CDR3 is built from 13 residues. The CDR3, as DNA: TGTGCTAGCAGCTTAGGGACTACAGATACGCAGTATTTT. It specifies CASSLGTTDTQYF.

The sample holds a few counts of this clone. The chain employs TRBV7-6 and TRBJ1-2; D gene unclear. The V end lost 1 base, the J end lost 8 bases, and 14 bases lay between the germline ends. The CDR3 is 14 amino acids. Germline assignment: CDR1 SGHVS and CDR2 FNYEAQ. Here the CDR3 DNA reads TGTGCCAGCAGCTTAGAGGACTTGGACGGGGGCTACACCTTC. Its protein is CASSLEDLDGGYTF.

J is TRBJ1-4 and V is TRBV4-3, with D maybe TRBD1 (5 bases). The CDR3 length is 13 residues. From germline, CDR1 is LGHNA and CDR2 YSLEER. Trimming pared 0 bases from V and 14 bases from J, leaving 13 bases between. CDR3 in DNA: TGCGCCAGCAGCCAAGATCGGGGGAAAAGGCTGTTTTTT. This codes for CASSQDRGKRLFF.

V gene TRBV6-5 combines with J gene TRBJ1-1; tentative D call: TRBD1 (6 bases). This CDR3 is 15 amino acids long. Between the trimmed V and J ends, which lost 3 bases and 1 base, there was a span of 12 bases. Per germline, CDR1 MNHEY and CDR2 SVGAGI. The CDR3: CASSYPGQPNTEAFF. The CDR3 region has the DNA TGTGCCAGCAGTTATCCTGGACAGCCGAACACTGAAGCTTTCTTT.

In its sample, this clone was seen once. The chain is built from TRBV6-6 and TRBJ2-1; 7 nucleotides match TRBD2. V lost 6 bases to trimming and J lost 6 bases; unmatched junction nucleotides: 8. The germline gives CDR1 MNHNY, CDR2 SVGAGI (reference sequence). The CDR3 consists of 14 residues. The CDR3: CASSSGLPSNEQFF. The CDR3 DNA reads TGTGCCAGCAGCTCGGGACTACCTTCCAATGAGCAGTTCTTC.

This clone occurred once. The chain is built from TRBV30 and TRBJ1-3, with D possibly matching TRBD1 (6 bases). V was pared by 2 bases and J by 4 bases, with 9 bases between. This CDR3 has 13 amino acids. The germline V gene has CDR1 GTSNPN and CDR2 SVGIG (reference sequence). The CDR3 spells CAWSWQGGNTIYF. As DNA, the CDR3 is TGTGCCTGGAGTTGGCAGGGGGGAAACACCATATATTTT. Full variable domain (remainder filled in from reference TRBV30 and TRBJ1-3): SQTIHQWPATLVQPVGSPLSLECTVEGTSNPNLYWYRQAAGRGLQLLFYSVGIGQISSEVPQNLSASRPQDRQFILSSKKLLLSDSGFYLCAWSWQGGNTIYFGEGSWLTVV.

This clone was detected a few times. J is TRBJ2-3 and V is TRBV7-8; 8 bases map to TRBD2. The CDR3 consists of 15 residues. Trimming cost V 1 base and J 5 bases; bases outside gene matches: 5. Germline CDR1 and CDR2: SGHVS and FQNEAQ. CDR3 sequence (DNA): TGTGCCAGCAGCTTAGACGGGAGGGCCAAAGATACGCAGTATTTT. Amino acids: CASSLDGRAKDTQYF.

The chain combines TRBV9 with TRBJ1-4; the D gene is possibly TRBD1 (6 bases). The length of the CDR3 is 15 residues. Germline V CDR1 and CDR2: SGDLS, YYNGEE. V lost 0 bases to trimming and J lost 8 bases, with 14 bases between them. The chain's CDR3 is CASSVGRGTHEKLFF. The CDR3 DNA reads TGTGCCAGCAGCGTAGGACGAGGGACACACGAAAAACTGTTTTTT.

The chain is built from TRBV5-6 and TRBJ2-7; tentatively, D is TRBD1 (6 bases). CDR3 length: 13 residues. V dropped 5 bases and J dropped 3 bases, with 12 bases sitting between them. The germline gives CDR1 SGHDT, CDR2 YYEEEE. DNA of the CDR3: TGTGCCAGCAGTACAGGGACACTCTACGAGCAGTACTTC. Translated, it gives CASSTGTLYEQYF. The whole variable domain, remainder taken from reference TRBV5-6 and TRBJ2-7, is DAGVTQSPTHLIKTRGQQVTLRCSPKSGHDTVSWYQQALGQGPQFIFQYYEEEERQRGNFPDRFSGHQFPNYSSELNVNALLLGDSALYLCASSTGTLYEQYFGPGTRLTVT.